This TCR beta chain was captured by sequencing in a study of beta chain features in type 1 diabetes. At the level of the study: No patient-donor differences in age, gender, total cells or subset yield. The study, taken as a whole, reports: Reduced insertions and increased deletions marked VDJ junctions in type 1 diabetes patients. Shortening that was moderate but significant affected the TCRB CDR3s of Type 1 diabetes patients in all four CD4+ subsets.

Sequenced material consisted of expressed TCRB transcripts (all of the isolated RNA was reverse transcribed). Some clones are missing from TCRdb's copy, which holds only in-frame ones; the method was immunoSEQ multiplex PCR. The profile covers around 56,000 clones, with 52% appearing a single time and 2.6% taken by the ten largest. This clone was observed a few times. The antigen remains undetermined. It was via CD45RO/CCR7/CD25/CD127/CD95/CD27 that CD4+ naive, central memory, regulatory and stem cell-like memory cells were sorted. This clonotype originated in a woman aged 40 to 50 with type 1 diabetes. The specimen sequenced was Tregs from blood.

The CDR3 loop is CAWVPDRGEAFF. The CDR3 bases are TGTGCCTGGGTCCCGGACAGGGGAGAAGCTTTCTTT. J is TRBJ1-1 and V is TRBV30; 9 nucleotides agree with TRBD1. V trimming: 5 bases; J trimming: 8 bases; junction bases outside the gene matches: 6. There are 12 residues in the CDR3. Germline V gene sequence: CDR1 GTSNPN, CDR2 SVGIG (reference sequence).